Listed below are T cell receptor beta chains from one sample, sequenced in a study of T-cell reconstitution after alpha-beta-depleted transplantation in children. In TCRdb, the PCR reads were re-called with MiXCR into one record per CDR3 protein. In the table there are roughly 220,000 distinct CDR3 sequences, approximately 8.4% of which are singletons. Specimen: PBMCs, mostly from graft donor cells, collected 360 days after TCRalphabeta/CD19-depleted stem cell transplant. Receptor source: a male patient aged 2 to 9 who had a stem cell transplant for acute myeloid leukemia, so the T cells may come from the graft donor. CDR3s include the opening cysteine and the closing phenylalanine or tryptophan. The D gene is left open where the match is weak. Part of the rows lack a size; the others show once, few, many or a class for expanded clones.

cdr3_aa,cdr3_nt,j_call,clone_size,v_call,d_call
CASSSGVKVSGPWGDYNEQFF,TGTGCCAGCAGTTCGGGAGTCAAAGTATCGGGACCTTGGGGGGACTACAATGAGCAGTTCTTC,TRBJ2-1,few,TRBV12-3/TRBV12-4,NA
CASSPAEGRGVTQYF,TGTGCCAGCAGTCCCGCCGAGGGGCGGGGGGTGACCCAGTACTTC,TRBJ2-5,few,TRBV12-3/TRBV12-4,TRBD2
CASGFPGSGAYNEQFF,TGTGCTAGTGGTTTCCCCGGGTCGGGGGCCTACAATGAGCAGTTCTTC,TRBJ2-1,few,TRBV12-5,NA
CSARGPGGSTEAFF,TGCAGTGCTAGAGGCCCCGGAGGGAGCACTGAAGCTTTCTTT,TRBJ1-1,many,TRBV20-1,NA
CASSLRLAGPLGETQYF,TGTGCCAGCAGCTTAAGGCTAGCGGGCCCCCTGGGGGAGACCCAGTACTTC,TRBJ2-5,NA,TRBV7-2,TRBD2
CASSGGQGAVYNEQFF,TGCGCCAGCAGCGGGGGACAGGGTGCGGTCTACAATGAGCAGTTCTTC,TRBJ2-1,many,TRBV5-1,TRBD1
CSVETFRDRGTDTQYF,TGCAGCGTTGAGACTTTTCGGGACAGGGGCACAGATACGCAGTATTTT,TRBJ2-3,NA,TRBV29-1,TRBD1
CSVEGYGETQYF,TGCAGCGTTGAAGGTTATGGGGAGACCCAGTACTTC,TRBJ2-5,few,TRBV29-1,NA
CSATGQSHSGNTIYF,TGCAGTGCAACCGGACAGTCCCACTCTGGAAACACCATATATTTT,TRBJ1-3,many,TRBV20-1,NA
CASSCCLHEQFF,TGTGCCAGCAGTTGCTGCCTACATGAGCAGTTCTTC,TRBJ2-1,NA,TRBV6-5,NA
CATSDSGKNEQFF,TGTGCCACCAGTGACTCCGGGAAGAATGAGCAGTTCTTC,TRBJ2-1,many,TRBV24-1,NA
CSARQGPSTDTQYF,TGCAGTGCTAGGCAGGGCCCGAGCACAGATACGCAGTATTTT,TRBJ2-3,NA,TRBV20-1,NA
CASSSGTSGRANEQFF,TGCGCCAGCAGCTCGGGGACTAGCGGGAGGGCGAATGAGCAGTTCTTC,TRBJ2-1,many,TRBV5-1,TRBD2
CSAATGADTQYF,TGCAGTGCAGCGACAGGGGCGGATACGCAGTATTTT,TRBJ2-3,NA,TRBV20-1,TRBD1
CASSPPGQGLGQFF,TGCGCCAGCAGCCCTCCGGGACAGGGTCTTGGGCAGTTCTTC,TRBJ2-1,many,TRBV5-1,TRBD1
CSASSGQGGQETQYF,TGCAGTGCTAGTAGCGGACAGGGGGGGCAAGAGACCCAGTACTTC,TRBJ2-5,few,TRBV20-1,TRBD1
CASSLMTGATDTQYF,TGCGCCAGCAGCTTGATGACAGGGGCGACAGATACGCAGTATTTT,TRBJ2-3,few,TRBV5-1,TRBD1
CASSFSILWGSIQYF,TGCGCCAGCAGCTTTTCGATCCTCTGGGGTTCCATTCAGTACTTC,TRBJ2-4,NA,TRBV5-1,NA
CASSPGHSSDAFF,TGTGCCAGCAGCCCGGGACACTCGTCGGACGCTTTCTTT,TRBJ1-1,many,TRBV6-1,NA
CASSLPDGYPTDTQYF,TGTGCCAGCAGTTTACCTGACGGCTACCCAACAGATACGCAGTATTTT,TRBJ2-3,few,TRBV12-3/TRBV12-4,NA
CASRDPTGAGINYGYTF,TGTGCCAGCAGAGACCCGACAGGCGCCGGCATCAACTATGGCTACACCTTC,TRBJ1-2,NA,TRBV6-4,NA
CASSLSASGNEQFF,TGTGCCAGCAGTTTATCGGCTAGCGGCAATGAGCAGTTCTTC,TRBJ2-1,many,TRBV12-3/TRBV12-4,TRBD2
CASSFIKREGQDTQYF,TGTGCCAGCAGCTTCATTAAGCGGGAGGGCCAAGATACGCAGTATTTT,TRBJ2-3,NA,TRBV7-2,TRBD2
CASSVMRENNEQFF,TGTGCCAGCAGCGTAATGCGGGAGAACAATGAGCAGTTCTTC,TRBJ2-1,many,TRBV9,TRBD2
CASSLAAGGAYEQYF,TGCGCCAGCAGCTTGGCAGCGGGAGGAGCCTACGAGCAGTACTTC,TRBJ2-7,few,TRBV5-1,TRBD2
CASSVDRGGETQYF,TGTGCCAGCAGTGTGGACAGGGGAGGAGAGACCCAGTACTTC,TRBJ2-5,many,TRBV12-3/TRBV12-4,TRBD1
CASSQLAVGSDTQYF,TGCGCCAGCAGCCAATTAGCAGTCGGTTCAGATACGCAGTATTTT,TRBJ2-3,NA,TRBV4-1,NA
CASSPLWGEAIFF,TGCGCCAGCAGCCCTCTTTGGGGCGAGGCGATCTTCTTC,TRBJ2-1,many,TRBV4-1,NA
CASSPPATGTDTQYF,TGTGCCAGCTCACCACCGGCAACCGGCACAGATACGCAGTATTTT,TRBJ2-3,few,TRBV18,NA